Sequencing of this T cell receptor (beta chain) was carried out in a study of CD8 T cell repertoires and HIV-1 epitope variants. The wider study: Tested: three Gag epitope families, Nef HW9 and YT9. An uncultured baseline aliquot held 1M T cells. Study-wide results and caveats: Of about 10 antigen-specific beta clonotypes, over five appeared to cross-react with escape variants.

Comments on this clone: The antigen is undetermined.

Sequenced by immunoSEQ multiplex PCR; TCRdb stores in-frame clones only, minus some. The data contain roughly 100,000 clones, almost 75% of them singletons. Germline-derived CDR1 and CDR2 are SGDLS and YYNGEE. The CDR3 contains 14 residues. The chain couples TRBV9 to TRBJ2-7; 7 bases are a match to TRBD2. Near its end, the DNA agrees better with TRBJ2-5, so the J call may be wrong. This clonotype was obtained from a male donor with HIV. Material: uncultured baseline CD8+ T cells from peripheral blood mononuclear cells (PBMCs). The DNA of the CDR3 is TGTGCCAGCAGCGTTAAATTCGGGGGGGAGACCCAGTACTTC. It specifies CASSVKFGGETQYF.